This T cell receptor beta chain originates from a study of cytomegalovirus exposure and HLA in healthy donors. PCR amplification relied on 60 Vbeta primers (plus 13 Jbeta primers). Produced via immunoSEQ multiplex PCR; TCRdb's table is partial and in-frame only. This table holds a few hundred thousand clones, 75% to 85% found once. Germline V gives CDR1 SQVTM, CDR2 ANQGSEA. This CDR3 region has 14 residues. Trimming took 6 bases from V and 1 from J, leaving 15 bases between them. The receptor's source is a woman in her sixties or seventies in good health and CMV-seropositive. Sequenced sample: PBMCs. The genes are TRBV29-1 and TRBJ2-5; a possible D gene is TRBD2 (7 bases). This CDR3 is CSVGFRGGQETQYF. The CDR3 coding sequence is TGCAGCGTCGGTTTTAGGGGGGGCCAAGAGACCCAGTACTTC.